This entry lists 19 T cell receptor beta chains sequenced from one sample in a study of cytomegalovirus exposure and HLA in healthy donors. The PCR employed 60 Vbeta primers together with 13 Jbeta primers. TCRdb keeps only in-frame clones here, not all; method: immunoSEQ multiplex PCR. The table lists 110,000 to 150,000 clones, approximately 9% of them singletons. Material for sequencing was PBMCs. These receptors were taken from a male donor in good health and CMV-seronegative.

V usage is TRBV6-6 and J usage is TRBJ1-1; D not resolved. V was pared by 0 bases and J by 4 bases, with 6 bases between. The CDR3 consists of 13 residues. In germline, CDR1 is MNHNY, CDR2 SVGAGI (reference sequence). The CDR3 protein is CASSYSPSTEAFF. The CDR3 DNA is TGTGCCAGCAGTTACTCTCCCTCCACTGAAGCTTTCTTT.

This clone appeared a few times. This same CDR3 is encoded by further DNA sequences in the sample. The rearrangement joins TRBV27 to TRBJ2-3, with 9 bases lining up with TRBD1. The CDR3 consists of 15 residues. The germline V gene has CDR1 MNHEY and CDR2 SMNVEV (reference sequence). Germline trimming cut 4 bases from V and 3 bases from J; bases unmatched to any gene: 5. CDR3 sequence: CASSSGQGRTDTQYF. In DNA, the CDR3 is TGTGCCAGCAGTTCGGGACAGGGCAGAACAGATACGCAGTATTTT.

The chain links TRBV7-7 to TRBJ2-2; 7 nucleotides agree with TRBD2. The length of the CDR3 is 13 residues. Germline V gives CDR1 SSHAT, CDR2 FNYEAQ (reference sequence). CDR3: CATGLYNTGELFF. CDR3 DNA sequence: TGTGCTACGGGACTATATAACACCGGGGAGCTGTTTTTT.

The genes are TRBV27 and TRBJ1-5, with a tentative D call TRBD1 (5 bases). Germline CDR1 and CDR2: MNHEY and SMNVEV (reference sequence). V was clipped by 6 bases and J by 5 bases, with 20 bases between them. The CDR3 is 16 residues long. CDR3 nucleotides: TGTGCCAGCAGACCCTTCACCGACAGTATTGATCAGCCCCAGCATTTT. Protein product: CASRPFTDSIDQPQHF.

The V and J genes are TRBV4-3 and TRBJ1-1, with D possibly being TRBD1 (6 bases). The germline V gene has CDR1 LGHNA and CDR2 YSLEER. The ends were cut back, 0 bases at V and 1 base at J, with 21 bases in the middle. The CDR3 consists of 19 residues. The DNA for the CDR3 is TGCGCCAGCAGCCAAGATCTGGGGTATTACAGGGTCTCGAACACTGAAGCTTTCTTT. Its protein product is CASSQDLGYYRVSNTEAFF.

The rearrangement joins TRBV7-9 to TRBJ1-1, with 8 positions matching TRBD1. Germline-derived CDR1 and CDR2 are SEHNR and FQNEAQ (reference sequence). V was clipped by 7 bases and J by 1 base; unmatched bases: 2. CDR3 length equals 13 residues. The CDR3 sequence is CASTGTGNTEAFF. CDR3 bases: TGTGCCAGCACCGGGACAGGGAACACTGAAGCTTTCTTT.

The chain links TRBV5-6 to TRBJ2-7; 7 bases agree with TRBD2. V lost 1 base to trimming and J lost 1 base; unmatched junction nucleotides: 5. This CDR3 region has 15 residues. Germline CDR1 is SGHDT and CDR2 is YYEEEE. CDR3 coding DNA: TGTGCCAGCAGCTTGTGGACCGGGAGGTCCTACGAGCAGTACTTC. Protein: CASSLWTGRSYEQYF.

This clone was detected only a few times. This rearrangement joins TRBV28 to TRBJ1-5, with D perhaps TRBD1 (6 bases). The CDR3 has 14 amino acids. Per germline, CDR1 MDHEN and CDR2 SYDVKM. Trimming removed 5 bases from V and 4 bases from J, with 12 bases in between. The CDR3 DNA sequence: TGTGCCAGCAGTATTACAGGGACGAATCAGCCCCAGCATTTT. It translates to CASSITGTNQPQHF.

This clone was counted between two and nine times. V is TRBV5-1 and J is TRBJ2-7; 10 nucleotides agree with TRBD1. Germline CDR1 reads SGHRS; CDR2 reads YFSETQ. J lost 4 bases, V lost 0 bases, and 4 bases had no gene match. The CDR3 length is 15 residues. CDR3 sequence reads: CASSLGTGGGYEQYF. CDR3 in DNA: TGCGCCAGCAGCTTGGGGACAGGGGGAGGGTACGAGCAGTACTTC.

This clone was observed a handful of times. The junction and the germline gene differ at one end; a read error may be behind it. J is TRBJ2-7 and V is TRBV28, with 10 bases identical to TRBD1. CDR3 size: 15 residues. CDR1 is MDHEN and CDR2 is SYDVKM in the germline V gene. The CDR3 DNA reads TGTGCCAGCAGTCCCCCGGGACAGGGGCCGCATGGAGCGCACTTC. This translates into CASSPPGQGPHGAHF.

J is TRBJ2-3 and V is TRBV7-9; D might be TRBD1 (6 bases). There are 14 residues in the CDR3. Germline values: CDR1 SEHNR, CDR2 FQNEAQ (reference sequence). V lost 5 bases and J 4 bases, leaving 13 bases between the germline ends. The CDR3 sequence: CASSPKTGADTQYF. The CDR3 region has the DNA TGTGCCAGCAGCCCCAAGACAGGCGCAGATACGCAGTATTTT.

The genes are TRBV30 and TRBJ1-2; D not resolved. V shed 3 bases and J shed 0 bases, with 11 bases lying between them. This CDR3 has 14 residues. The germline V gene has CDR1 GTSNPN and CDR2 SVGIG (reference sequence). This chain's CDR3 is CAWSSGRSNYGYTF. The CDR3 DNA is TGTGCCTGGAGCTCGGGGAGATCTAACTATGGCTACACCTTC.

This clone was picked up a small number of times. This chain connects TRBV7-6 to TRBJ2-7; the D gene is possibly TRBD2 (6 bases). CDR1 is SGHVS and CDR2 is FNYEAQ in the germline V gene. This CDR3 is built from 13 residues. The ends were cut back, 4 bases at V and 7 bases at J, with 14 bases in the middle. CDR3 DNA: TGTGCCAGCAGCTCCCGATCGGGGGATGAGCAGTACTTC. It is translated as CASSSRSGDEQYF.

This clone has a handful of counts. The chain recombines TRBV7-9 with TRBJ2-7; D not resolved. This CDR3 region has 15 residues. Germline V gene data show CDR1 as SEHNR and CDR2 as FQNEAQ (reference sequence). With 0 bases removed from V and 2 bases from J, the gap between germline ends came to 11 bases. In DNA, the CDR3 is TGTGCCAGCAGCTTAGCTTTCCCTGAGCCCTACGAGCAGTACTTC. Amino acid sequence: CASSLAFPEPYEQYF.

A few counts support this clone. This chain uses TRBV6-6 with TRBJ1-5, with a weak D call TRBD1 (6 bases). This CDR3 comprises 15 residues. V shed 5 bases and J shed 1 base, with 12 bases lying between them. Per the germline V gene, CDR1 is MNHNY and CDR2 is SVGAGI (reference sequence). DNA for the CDR3: TGTGCCAGCAGTGCCGATAGGGGGAGCAATCAGCCCCAGCATTTT. This translates into CASSADRGSNQPQHF.

This clone occurred a few times. This rearrangement joins TRBV4-2 to TRBJ2-3; 7 bases align to TRBD2. This CDR3 is 16 amino acids long. Germline V gene data show CDR1 as LGHNA and CDR2 as YNFKEQ. The V segment lost 0 bases and the J segment 4 bases; nucleotides outside the gene matches: 7. CDR3 sequence (DNA): TGTGCCAGCAGCCAAGAAAAGGCTAGCGGAGCAGATACGCAGTATTTT. This codes for CASSQEKASGADTQYF.

The chain has TRBV11-3 and TRBJ2-3; tentatively, D is TRBD2 (6 bases). The length of the CDR3 is 15 residues. Between the trimmed V and J ends, which lost 5 bases and 1 base, there was a span of 13 bases. CDR1 is SGHNT and CDR2 is YENEEA in the germline V gene. CDR3 residues: CASSLTGDGTDTQYF. In DNA, the CDR3 is TGTGCCAGCAGCCTGACGGGAGACGGCACAGATACGCAGTATTTT.

This chain links TRBV2 with TRBJ2-5; the D gene is possibly TRBD2 (6 bases). Germline CDR1 SNHLY, CDR2 FYNNEI. Trimming took 9 bases from V and 2 from J, leaving 13 bases between them. The CDR3 is 13 residues long. The DNA of the CDR3 is TGTGCCAGATCGTTGGCGGGACAAGAGACCCAGTACTTC. Translation: CARSLAGQETQYF.

Only a few counts were recorded for this clone. The chain is built from TRBV30 and TRBJ2-3, with 10 nucleotides matching TRBD2. CDR3 length equals 15 residues. Germline V gene sequence: CDR1 GTSNPN, CDR2 SVGIG (reference sequence). J was trimmed by 0 bases and V by 2 bases; bases with no gene match: 2. CDR3 in amino acids: CAWSRTSGSTDTQYF. DNA for the CDR3: TGTGCCTGGAGTAGGACTAGCGGAAGCACAGATACGCAGTATTTT.